This TCR beta chain was sequenced during a study of blood T cell repertoires in COVID-19. About the research overall: The United States, Italy and Spain provided the acute and convalescent COVID-19 samples. The analysed material was cDNA or gDNA that came from T cells, B-cell-depleted T cells, or PBMCs.

As handled by the study authors: Reference gene primers were amplified, and this amplification served to estimate nucleated cell counts. Assay: immunoSEQ multiplex PCR; the TCRdb copy retains only in-frame clones and omits some. That table furnishes V, J and clone size, whereas the DNA furnished D and trimming. The table shows about 150,000 clones, with more than 65% occurring only once. V dropped 7 bases and J dropped 4; count of bases not matched to a gene: 7. Per germline, CDR1 MNHEY and CDR2 SVGAGI. The CDR3 is 15 residues long. This clone was seen more than once but under ten times. The genes are TRBV6-5 and TRBJ1-1; 12 bases align to TRBD1. The sequenced sample consisted of peripheral blood. The clonotype was recovered from a woman in her fifties or sixties with acute or convalescent COVID-19. The CDR3 is CASKGTGGLGTEAFF. The DNA of the CDR3 is TGTGCCAGCAAAGGGACAGGGGGCTTGGGCACTGAAGCTTTCTTT.